The TCR beta chain under discussion was sequenced for a study of cytomegalovirus exposure and HLA in healthy donors. Study context: A preliminary data release comprised tens of millions of unique TCRs obtained from HLA-typed donors.

Of note for this clone: The antigen is not known.

The PCR had 60 Vbeta and 13 Jbeta primers. Sequenced by immunoSEQ multiplex PCR; TCRdb stores in-frame clones only, minus some. The sample's table shows roughly 40,000 clones. General study findings and limits: TCR association rates varied by HLA locus in a later analysis, with DRB1 highest and HLA-C lowest. For TCR beta chains, V- and J-gene trimming was later linked to a missense DCLRE1C variant. Generally TCR sequences proved uncommon, though certain public TCRs appeared in numerous donors.

The CDR3 loop spans 14 amino acids. Germline CDR1 is SGHAT and CDR2 is FQNNGV. The V and J ends lost 3 bases and 4 bases respectively, with 13 bases between them. Input material: PBMCs. The source of this sequence is a man aged 25-45 years in good health and CMV-seronegative. The chain links TRBV11-2 to TRBJ2-7, with D possibly matching TRBD1 (6 bases). The DNA of the CDR3 is TGTGCCAGCAGCTTCTACAGGGATCCTTACGAGCAGTACTTC. Translated: CASSFYRDPYEQYF.